These 15 T cell receptor beta chains came from one sample sequenced in a study of T cell clonality in common variable immunodeficiency. Points from the study as a whole: Common variable immunodeficiency TCR beta sequences reportedly had fewer deletions and N-nucleotide insertions.

Only in-frame clones appear in the TCRdb table, and some are missing; sequencing was by immunoSEQ multiplex PCR. The sample yields 25,000 to 35,000 clones, without any singletons. Which antigens these TCRs recognize remains unknown. The specimen sequenced was peripheral blood mononuclear cells. The origin of the receptors is a human donor with common variable immunodeficiency.

In the case of this clone: Read coverage stops 3 residues before the CDR3 terminus; the germline J gene supplies the remainder. The V call is TRBV7-9, the J call TRBJ2-3, with 9 nucleotides matching TRBD2. This CDR3 is 15 amino acids long. Looked up from germline, CDR1 is SEHNR and CDR2 is FQNEAQ (reference sequence). V lost 8 bases, J lost 0 bases, and 6 bases stayed unmatched. The DNA read from the CDR3 is TGTGCCAGCGGTAGCGGGGGAGAGAGCACAGATACG. This encodes CASGSGGESTDT. In full, the CDR3 is CASGSGGESTDTQYF.

As concerns this clone: The CDR3 is cut off 3 residues early in the read; its end comes from the germline J gene. This sequence joins TRBV2 and TRBJ1-6, with TRBD1 matching over 8 bases. The CDR3 totals 15 residues. The V segment lost 6 bases and the J segment 9 bases; nucleotides outside the gene matches: 10. The germline V gene has CDR1 SNHLY and CDR2 FYNNEI. The part of the CDR3 DNA that was read is TGTGCCAGCAGGATAGGACAGGGATCTGTTTCACCC. Its protein is CASRIGQGSVSP. The whole CDR3 protein reads CASRIGQGSVSPLHF.

To note about this clone: Coverage ceases 3 residues before the CDR3 finishes, and the germline J gene fills in the end. The chain couples TRBV19 to TRBJ2-2, with TRBD1 matching over 7 bases. Germline values: CDR1 LNHDA, CDR2 SQIVND (reference sequence). The V and J ends lost 4 bases and 6 bases, in that order; junction bases with no gene match: 5. This CDR3 spans 14 amino acids. The sequenced CDR3 bases are TGTGCCAGTAGTACGACAGGGTTTGCCGGGGAG. The encoded protein is CASSTTGFAGE. The entire CDR3 is CASSTTGFAGELFF.

In its sample, this clone was seen a few times. The CDR3 end lies 3 residues beyond the end of the read and is filled in from the germline J gene. This chain uses TRBV6-1 with TRBJ1-2, with 7 bases lining up with TRBD1. The CDR3 spans 15 residues. After removal of 4 bases from V and 5 bases from J, the junction contained 10 bases not matched to a gene. The V gene's germline CDR1 is MNHNS and CDR2 SASEGT. The covered CDR3 bases are TGTGCCAGCAGTGGTCAGACGGACAGGCGATATGGC. This encodes CASSGQTDRRYG. The complete CDR3 protein is CASSGQTDRRYGYTF.

A remark on this clone: The read gets to within 3 residues of the CDR3 end, and the germline J gene fills in the rest. The chain has TRBV6-2 or TRBV6-3 and TRBJ1-5; D perhaps matches TRBD1 (6 bases). CDR3 length equals 14 residues. V lost 6 bases to trimming and J lost 6 bases, with 15 bases between them. The germline gives CDR1 MNHEY, CDR2 SVGEGT. CDR3 sequence reads: CASRSTGLSQPQHF. The covered CDR3 bases are TGTGCCAGCAGGTCTACAGGGTTAAGTCAGCCC.

This clone was counted at least ten times. The read ends 3 residues early relative to the CDR3; the germline J gene fills the gap. The chain recombines TRBV18 with TRBJ1-2, with a weak D call TRBD1 (6 bases). The CDR3 is 12 amino acids. V was cut by 4 bases and J by 3 bases, with 6 bases left in between. CDR1 is KGHSH, CDR2 LQKENI, per germline. The CDR3 DNA, read in part, is TGTGCCAGCTCACGGACAGACTATGGC. It encodes CASSRTDYG. The entire CDR3 protein is CASSRTDYGYTF.

This clone turned up a few times. The read halts 3 residues ahead of the CDR3 end, with the missing end drawn from the germline J gene. This sequence joins TRBV7-6 and TRBJ1-2, with D maybe TRBD1 (5 bases). V was clipped by 3 bases and J by 4 bases, with 12 bases between them. CDR1 and CDR2 from the germline V gene are SGHVS and FNYEAQ. The CDR3 loop spans 14 amino acids. The part of the CDR3 DNA that was read is TGTGCCAGCAGCTTCGGTCAGGGATCCTATGGC. This sequence encodes CASSFGQGSYG. The complete CDR3 protein is CASSFGQGSYGYTF.

The sample holds many counts of this clone. The read terminates 3 residues ahead of where the CDR3 ends, so the germline J gene completes it. The chain uses TRBV18 and TRBJ2-1; 8 bases fit TRBD2. V was pared by 2 bases and J by 9 bases, with 6 bases of the junction left unmatched. Germline values: CDR1 KGHSH, CDR2 LQKENI. The CDR3 has 14 amino acids. The DNA read from the CDR3 is TGTGCCAGCTCACCAGGGACTAGGGTGGGTGAG. It translates to CASSPGTRVGE. The full CDR3 reads CASSPGTRVGEQFF. Using reference TRBV18 and TRBJ2-1 for the parts outside the CDR3, the full variable domain is NAGVMQNPRHLVRRRGQEARLRCSPMKGHSHVYWYRQLPEEGLKFMVYLQKENIIDESGMPKERFSAEFPKEGPSILRIQQVVRGDSAAYFCASSPGTRVGEQFFGPGTRLTVL.

On this clone itself: The read ends 3 residues early relative to the CDR3; the germline J gene fills the gap. This chain uses TRBV19 with TRBJ2-3; D ambiguous. The CDR3 has 12 residues. Germline loops: CDR1 LNHDA, CDR2 SQIVND (reference sequence). Deletions cut 3 bases from V and 4 bases from J, with 5 bases between. CDR3 DNA, as far as it was read: TGTGCCAGTAGTATGGGCGCAGATACG. Translating gives CASSMGADT. The full CDR3 sequence reads CASSMGADTQYF. The full variable domain, with the rest looked up from reference TRBV19 and TRBJ2-3, is DGGITQSPKYLFRKEGQNVTLSCEQNLNHDAMYWYRQDPGQGLRLIYYSQIVNDFQKGDIAEGYSVSREKKESFPLTVTSAQKNPTAFYLCASSMGADTQYFGPGTRLTVL.

This clone was recorded a few times. The read is 3 residues too short to cover the CDR3 end, so that end is filled in from the germline J gene. The chain joins TRBV19 to TRBJ1-4, with D uncertain. Germline V lookup: CDR1 LNHDA, CDR2 SQIVND (reference sequence). The V and J ends lost 1 base and 0 bases respectively, with 9 bases between them. The CDR3 is 16 amino acids. The sequenced CDR3 bases are TGTGCCAGTAGTATAGGAGACACATCAACTAATGAAAAA. Encoded protein: CASSIGDTSTNEK. The full CDR3 protein reads CASSIGDTSTNEKLFF.

On this clone: The read is 3 residues too short to cover the CDR3 end, so that end is filled in from the germline J gene. The V call is TRBV7-3, the J call TRBJ2-2; maybe TRBD2 (6 bases). V lost 5 bases to trimming and J lost 3 bases, with 13 bases between them. The CDR3 is 15 residues long. The germline CDR1 and CDR2 sequences are SGHTA and FQGTGA. The CDR3 protein is CASSPRGPDTGELFF. Incomplete CDR3 DNA: TGTGCCAGCAGCCCGCGGGGACCCGACACCGGGGAG.

This clone has only a few counts. The missing CDR3 end, 3 residues past where the read stops, is filled in from the germline J gene. The chain carries TRBV19 and TRBJ1-1, with 9 bases matching TRBD1. With V trimmed by 6 bases and J by 3 bases, 5 bases remained unmatched. The germline gives CDR1 LNHDA, CDR2 SQIVND (reference sequence). The CDR3 length is 14 residues. The CDR3 bases that were read are TGTGCCAGTAGCTATTGGGACAGGGACACTGAA. Translated: CASSYWDRDTE. The CDR3 in its entirety is CASSYWDRDTEAFF. Together with reference TRBV19 and TRBJ1-1, the CDR3 gives the full variable domain: DGGITQSPKYLFRKEGQNVTLSCEQNLNHDAMYWYRQDPGQGLRLIYYSQIVNDFQKGDIAEGYSVSREKKESFPLTVTSAQKNPTAFYLCASSYWDRDTEAFFGQGTRLTVV.

This clone has ten or more counts. The read terminates 3 residues before the CDR3 end, so the remaining end is supplied by the germline J gene. V gene TRBV5-1 combines with J gene TRBJ2-7, with D perhaps matching TRBD1 (5 bases). Germline CDR1 is SGHRS and CDR2 is YFSETQ. The germline V and J ends were trimmed by 5 bases and 2 bases, with 14 bases remaining between them. The CDR3 is made up of 14 amino acids. Here the CDR3 reads CASSLVTGAYEQYF. The DNA read from the CDR3 is TGCGCCAGCAGTCTAGTAACAGGAGCCTACGAG.

As regards this clone: The read finishes 3 residues shy of the CDR3 end, and the germline J gene is used to complete it. The chain links TRBV7-9 to TRBJ1-2, with 8 bases fitting TRBD1. CDR1 SEHNR and CDR2 FQNEAQ come from the germline V gene (reference sequence). CDR3 length equals 13 residues. Partial CDR3 DNA: TGTGCCAGCAGCTACCAGGGGGCTGGGGGC. Translating gives CASSYQGAGG. The complete CDR3 reads CASSYQGAGGYTF.

This clone was detected a few times. The read halts 3 residues ahead of the CDR3 end, with the missing end drawn from the germline J gene. This sequence joins TRBV19 and TRBJ2-2; D might be TRBD1 or TRBD2, each matching 6 bases. V dropped 7 bases and J dropped 0 bases, with 12 bases sitting between them. Germline CDR1 LNHDA, CDR2 SQIVND (reference sequence). This CDR3 comprises 15 residues. The sequenced CDR3 bases are TGTGCCAGTAATGGAGGGACATCGAACACCGGGGAG. Encoded protein: CASNGGTSNTGE. The CDR3 reads in full as CASNGGTSNTGELFF.